This T cell receptor (beta chain) appears in the sequencing data of a study of somatic mutations in cytotoxic T cells in rheumatoid arthritis. TCRdb keeps only in-frame clones here, not all; method: immunoSEQ multiplex PCR. Among fewer than 25,000 clones listed, roughly 80% were seen once. Regarding the study as a whole: An increase in CD8+ clonality with age was seen in rheumatoid arthritis patients but not in healthy controls.

CDR3 size: 15 residues. Germline-derived CDR1 and CDR2 are LNHDA and SQIVND (reference sequence). Trimming cost V 5 bases and J 4 bases; bases outside gene matches: 6. For this clone: Antigen specificity is unknown.

This chain links TRBV19 with TRBJ2-5, with 11 bases lining up with TRBD2. The sequence came from an adult with rheumatoid arthritis. Sequencing used CD8+ T cells sorted from blood. CDR3 region: CASSPTGLAAETQYF. The CDR3 DNA follows: TGTGCCAGTAGTCCTACGGGACTAGCGGCAGAGACCCAGTACTTC. The full variable domain, rest sourced from reference TRBV19 and TRBJ2-5, is DGGITQSPKYLFRKEGQNVTLSCEQNLNHDAMYWYRQDPGQGLRLIYYSQIVNDFQKGDIAEGYSVSREKKESFPLTVTSAQKNPTAFYLCASSPTGLAAETQYFGPGTRLLVL.